This T cell receptor beta chain was identified during a study of blood T cell repertoires in COVID-19. Study information: Acute and convalescent COVID-19 specimens originated in the United States, Italy and Spain. PBMCs, B-cell-depleted T cells, or T cells provided the cDNA or gDNA that made up the material.

TCRdb's table, derived via immunoSEQ multiplex PCR, lists solely in-frame clones and lacks some. The data hold hundreds of thousands of clones, with under 90% observed a single time. Recruits, aged about 18 to 95 years, lived in around 24 US areas. Assignment of participants to cohorts was predicated upon participant-reported clinical history. V was pared by 4 bases and J by 3 bases, with 17 bases between. Per germline, CDR1 SGDLS and CDR2 YYNGEE. This CDR3 is 16 amino acids long. This chain connects TRBV9 to TRBJ2-1; TRBD1 might be the D (7 bases). The specimen sequenced was PBMCs or T cells enriched from blood (not recorded which). The origin of this receptor is a man aged 30 to 45 with acute COVID-19. The CDR3: CASSSGGLASYNEQFF. The CDR3 DNA is TGTGCCAGCAGCTCAGGGGGTCTAGCGAGCTACAATGAGCAGTTCTTC.